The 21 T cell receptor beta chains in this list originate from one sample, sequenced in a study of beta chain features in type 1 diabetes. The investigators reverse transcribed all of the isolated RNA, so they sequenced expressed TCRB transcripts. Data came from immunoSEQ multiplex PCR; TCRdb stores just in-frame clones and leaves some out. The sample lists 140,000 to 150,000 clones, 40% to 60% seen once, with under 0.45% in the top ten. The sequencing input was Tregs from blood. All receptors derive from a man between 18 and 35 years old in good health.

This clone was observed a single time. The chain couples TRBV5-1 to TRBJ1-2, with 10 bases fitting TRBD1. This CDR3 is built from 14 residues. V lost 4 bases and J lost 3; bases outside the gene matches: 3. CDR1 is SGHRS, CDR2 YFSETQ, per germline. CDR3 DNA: TGCGCCAGCAGCCGGGACAGGGGAGACTATGGCTACACCTTC. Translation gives CASSRDRGDYGYTF.

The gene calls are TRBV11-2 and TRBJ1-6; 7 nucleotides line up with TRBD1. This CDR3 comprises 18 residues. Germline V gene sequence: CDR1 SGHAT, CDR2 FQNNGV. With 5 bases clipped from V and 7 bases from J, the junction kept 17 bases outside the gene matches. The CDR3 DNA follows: TGTGCCAGCAGCGATCCACGACAGGGTGAAAAGAGGAATTCACCCCTCCACTTT. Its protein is CASSDPRQGEKRNSPLHF.

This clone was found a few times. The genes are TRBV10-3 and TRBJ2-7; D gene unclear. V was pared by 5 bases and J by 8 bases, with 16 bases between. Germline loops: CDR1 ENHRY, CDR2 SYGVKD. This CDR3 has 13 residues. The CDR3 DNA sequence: TGTGCCATCAGTCCCACTGAAATCCGCCAGCAGTACTTC. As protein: CAISPTEIRQQYF.

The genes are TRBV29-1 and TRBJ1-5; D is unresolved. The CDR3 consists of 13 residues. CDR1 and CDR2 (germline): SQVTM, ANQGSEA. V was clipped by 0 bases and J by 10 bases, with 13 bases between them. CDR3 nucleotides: TGCAGCGTTGAAGATTCCCCGGGTTCCCCCCAGCATTTT. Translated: CSVEDSPGSPQHF.

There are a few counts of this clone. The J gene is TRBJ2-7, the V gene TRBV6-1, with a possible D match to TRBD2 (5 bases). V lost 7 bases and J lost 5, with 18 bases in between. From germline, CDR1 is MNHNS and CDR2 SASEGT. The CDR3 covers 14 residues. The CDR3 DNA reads TGTGCCAGCACCACACTAGAGCTATTCAACGAGCAGTACTTC. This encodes CASTTLELFNEQYF.

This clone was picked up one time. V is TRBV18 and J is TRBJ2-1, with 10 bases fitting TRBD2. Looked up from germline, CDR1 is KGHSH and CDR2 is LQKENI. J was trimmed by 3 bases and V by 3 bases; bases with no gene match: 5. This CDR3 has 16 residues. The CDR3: CASSPTSGARYNEQFF. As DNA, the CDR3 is TGTGCCAGCTCACCTACTAGCGGGGCACGCTACAATGAGCAGTTCTTC.

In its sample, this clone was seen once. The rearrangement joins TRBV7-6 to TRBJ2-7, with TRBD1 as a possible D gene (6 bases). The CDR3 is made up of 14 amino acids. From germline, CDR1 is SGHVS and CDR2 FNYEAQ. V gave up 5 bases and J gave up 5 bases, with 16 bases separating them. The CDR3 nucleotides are TGTGCCAGCAGCCTTAATGTCAGGGGCGACGAGCAGTACTTC. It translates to CASSLNVRGDEQYF.

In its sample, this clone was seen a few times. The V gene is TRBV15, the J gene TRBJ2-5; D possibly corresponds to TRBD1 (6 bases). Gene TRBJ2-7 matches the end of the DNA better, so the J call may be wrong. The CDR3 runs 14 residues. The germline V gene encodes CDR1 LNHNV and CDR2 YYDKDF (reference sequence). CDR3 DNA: TGTGCCACCAGCCGAGGGGACACGGTCTACGAGCAGTACTTC. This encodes CATSRGDTVYEQYF.

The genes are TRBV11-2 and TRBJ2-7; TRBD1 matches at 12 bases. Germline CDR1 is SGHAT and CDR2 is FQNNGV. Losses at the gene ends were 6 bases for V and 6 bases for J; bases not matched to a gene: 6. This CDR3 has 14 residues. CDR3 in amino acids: CASREPGQGAEQYF. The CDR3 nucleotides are TGTGCCAGCAGAGAACCGGGACAGGGGGCCGAGCAGTACTTC.

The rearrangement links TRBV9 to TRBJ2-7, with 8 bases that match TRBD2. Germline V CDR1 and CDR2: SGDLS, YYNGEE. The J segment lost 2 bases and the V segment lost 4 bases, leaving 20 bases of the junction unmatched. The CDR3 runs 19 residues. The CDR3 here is CASSWGGLGGVTGAYEQYF. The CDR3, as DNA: TGTGCCAGCAGCTGGGGGGGACTAGGCGGTGTAACTGGAGCCTACGAGCAGTACTTC.

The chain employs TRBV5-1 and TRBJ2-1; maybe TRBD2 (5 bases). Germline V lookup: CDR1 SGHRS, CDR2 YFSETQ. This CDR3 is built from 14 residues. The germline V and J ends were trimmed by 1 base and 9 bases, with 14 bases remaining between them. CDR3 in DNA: TGCGCCAGCAGCTTGTTGTCCGTGGGAGCTGAGCAGTTCTTC. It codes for CASSLLSVGAEQFF.

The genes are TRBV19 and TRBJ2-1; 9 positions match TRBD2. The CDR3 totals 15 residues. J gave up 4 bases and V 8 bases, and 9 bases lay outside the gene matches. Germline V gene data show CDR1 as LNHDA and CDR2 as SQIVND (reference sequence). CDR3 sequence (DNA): TGTGCCAGTGGGTACGGGACTAGCACATACAATGAGCAGTTCTTC. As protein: CASGYGTSTYNEQFF.

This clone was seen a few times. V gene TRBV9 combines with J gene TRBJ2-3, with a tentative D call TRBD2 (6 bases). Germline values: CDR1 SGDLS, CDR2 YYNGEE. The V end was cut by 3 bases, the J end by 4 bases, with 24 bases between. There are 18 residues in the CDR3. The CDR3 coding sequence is TGTGCCAGCAGCGCCGGGAGAGGGGAATCGGCGGGCGCAGATACGCAGTATTTT. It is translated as CASSAGRGESAGADTQYF.

The chain's CDR3 is CASSQDLSGTEAFF. The CDR3 DNA follows: TGCGCCAGCAGCCAAGATCTCTCAGGGACTGAAGCTTTCTTT. The rearrangement joins TRBV4-3 to TRBJ1-1; a possible D gene is TRBD1 (5 bases). V lost 0 bases and J 5 bases, leaving 10 bases between the germline ends. This CDR3 spans 14 amino acids. Germline V gives CDR1 LGHNA, CDR2 YSLEER.

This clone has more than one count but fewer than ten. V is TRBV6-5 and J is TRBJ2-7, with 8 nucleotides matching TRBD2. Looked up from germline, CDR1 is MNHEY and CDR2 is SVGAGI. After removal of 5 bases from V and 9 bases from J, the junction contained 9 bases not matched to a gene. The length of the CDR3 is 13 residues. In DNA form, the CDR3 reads TGTGCCAGCAGTACCCCGGGGGGGGGTGTGCAGTACTTC. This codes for CASSTPGGGVQYF.

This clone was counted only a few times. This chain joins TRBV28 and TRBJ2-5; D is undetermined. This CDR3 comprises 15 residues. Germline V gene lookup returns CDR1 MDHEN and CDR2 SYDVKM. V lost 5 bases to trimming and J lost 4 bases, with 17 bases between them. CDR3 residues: CASSLINWFGETQYF. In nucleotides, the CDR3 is TGTGCCAGCAGTCTCATTAATTGGTTCGGAGAGACCCAGTACTTC.

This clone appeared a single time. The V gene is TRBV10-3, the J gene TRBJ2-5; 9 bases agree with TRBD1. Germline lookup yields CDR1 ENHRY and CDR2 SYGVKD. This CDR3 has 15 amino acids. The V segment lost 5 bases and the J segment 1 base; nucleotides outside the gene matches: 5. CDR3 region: CAISPGTGIQETQYF. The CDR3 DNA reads TGTGCCATCAGTCCCGGGACAGGGATCCAAGAGACCCAGTACTTC.

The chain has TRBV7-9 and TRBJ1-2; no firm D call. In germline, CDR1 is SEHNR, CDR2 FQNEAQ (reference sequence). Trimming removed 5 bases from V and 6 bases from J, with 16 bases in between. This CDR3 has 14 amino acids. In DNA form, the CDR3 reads TGTGCCAGCAGCCGTGAGAGCAGGCGTCATGGCTACACCTTC. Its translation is CASSRESRRHGYTF.

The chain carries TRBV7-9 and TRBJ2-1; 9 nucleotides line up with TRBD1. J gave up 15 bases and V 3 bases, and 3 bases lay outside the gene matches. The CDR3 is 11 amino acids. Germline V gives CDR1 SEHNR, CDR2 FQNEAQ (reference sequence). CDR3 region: CASSFGTGPFF. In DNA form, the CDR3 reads TGTGCCAGCAGCTTTGGGACAGGGCCGTTCTTC.

CDR3 protein: CASSPGQWNTEAFF. The DNA for the CDR3 is TGCGCCAGCAGCCCGGGACAGTGGAACACTGAAGCTTTCTTT. The chain recombines TRBV5-1 with TRBJ1-1; TRBD1 matches at 7 bases. CDR1 is SGHRS, CDR2 YFSETQ, per germline. V lost 4 bases to trimming and J lost 1 base; unmatched junction nucleotides: 4. This CDR3 has 14 residues.

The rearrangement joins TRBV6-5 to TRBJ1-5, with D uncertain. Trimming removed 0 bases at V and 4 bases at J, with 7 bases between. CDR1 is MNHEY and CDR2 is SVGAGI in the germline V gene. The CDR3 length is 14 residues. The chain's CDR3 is CASSYSGVNQPQHF. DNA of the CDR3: TGTGCCAGCAGTTACTCAGGAGTGAATCAGCCCCAGCATTTT.